This entry lists 26 T cell receptor beta chains sequenced from one sample in a study of shared clonotypes between healthy human individuals. Clones were sequenced by immunoSEQ multiplex PCR, and TCRdb holds only the in-frame ones, with some missing. Among roughly 2.1 million clones listed, 93% were seen once. It was CD45RO-negative cells, positively selected for CCR7, that made up naive CD8 cells, with terminally differentiated effector memory CD45RA+ cells excluded. The specimen sequenced was naive CD8+ T cells from PBMCs. Receptors originate from a man between 18 and 35 years old in good health. Some clones in this sample may be carry-over from other donors' samples.

The chain is built from TRBV28 and TRBJ1-2, with 10 bases matching TRBD1. Germline V gives CDR1 MDHEN, CDR2 SYDVKM. This CDR3 region has 16 residues. The J segment lost 7 bases and the V segment lost 6 bases, leaving 14 bases of the junction unmatched. CDR3 in amino acids: CASSRTADRGMSGYTF. CDR3 DNA: TGTGCCAGCAGCAGGACCGCGGACAGGGGGATGAGTGGCTACACCTTC.

The DNA for the CDR3 is TGTGCCAGCAGTTTCGTGGGGGCGAGAAATGAGCAGTTCTTC. The encoded protein is CASSFVGARNEQFF. This rearrangement joins TRBV27 to TRBJ2-1, with TRBD1 as a possible D gene (6 bases). V gave up 3 bases and J gave up 7 bases, with 13 bases separating them. The CDR3 is made up of 14 amino acids. CDR1 is MNHEY and CDR2 is SMNVEV in the germline V gene (reference sequence).

This clone was seen only once. This chain connects TRBV5-1 to TRBJ2-7, with TRBD2 matching 8 bases. CDR3 length equals 15 residues. Germline CDR1 and CDR2: SGHRS and YFSETQ. The V segment lost 2 bases and the J segment 1 base; nucleotides outside the gene matches: 5. CDR3: CASSFSASGSYEQYF. DNA for the CDR3: TGCGCCAGCAGCTTTTCAGCTAGCGGGTCCTACGAGCAGTACTTC.

As regards this clone: Different DNA sequences within this sample yield the same CDR3. The chain employs TRBV27 and TRBJ2-7, with TRBD1 as a possible D gene (6 bases). CDR1 MNHEY and CDR2 SMNVEV come from the germline V gene (reference sequence). V lost 3 bases and J lost 4, with 13 bases in between. The CDR3 contains 14 residues. CDR3 protein: CASSFGAGAYEQYF. The CDR3 DNA sequence: TGTGCCAGCAGTTTTGGGGCAGGGGCGTACGAGCAGTACTTC.

The rearrangement links TRBV7-7 to TRBJ2-7; 11 bases are shared with TRBD2. From germline, CDR1 is SSHAT and CDR2 FNYEAQ (reference sequence). J lost 5 bases, V lost 5 bases, and 8 bases had no gene match. This CDR3 is 15 amino acids long. CDR3 residues: CASSARLAGSHEQYF. For the CDR3, the DNA is TGTGCCAGCAGCGCCCGACTAGCGGGATCCCACGAGCAGTACTTC.

The CDR3 DNA reads TGTGCCACCACCCGTTCCTTAGTTACTGAAGCTTTCTTT. As protein: CATTRSLVTEAFF. This sequence joins TRBV15 and TRBJ1-1; D is unclear. This CDR3 has 13 residues. Trimming took off 7 bases at V and 5 bases at J, with 14 bases between the two ends. CDR1 is LNHNV and CDR2 is YYDKDF in the germline V gene (reference sequence).

The chain is built from TRBV27 and TRBJ2-7; tentative D call: TRBD1 (6 bases). This CDR3 has 15 residues. With 2 bases removed from V and 3 bases from J, the gap between germline ends came to 14 bases. From germline, CDR1 is MNHEY and CDR2 SMNVEV (reference sequence). The CDR3 reads CASSLDRRSSYEQYF. The CDR3 region has the DNA TGTGCCAGCAGTTTAGACAGGAGAAGTAGCTACGAGCAGTACTTC.

This sequence joins TRBV7-9 and TRBJ2-7, with 15 bases that match TRBD2. The CDR3 is 17 amino acids. The J segment lost 6 bases and the V segment lost 5 bases, leaving 11 bases of the junction unmatched. CDR1 SEHNR and CDR2 FQNEAQ come from the germline V gene (reference sequence). The DNA for the CDR3 is TGTGCCAGCAGCCCCTTCGGGACTAGCGGGAGGAAGCGCGAGCAGTACTTC. The encoded protein is CASSPFGTSGRKREQYF.

The J gene is TRBJ2-1, the V gene TRBV27; the D gene could be TRBD1 or TRBD2 (6 bases each). The CDR3 loop spans 16 amino acids. The V end was cut by 6 bases, the J end by 3 bases, with 18 bases between. Germline CDR1 and CDR2: MNHEY and SMNVEV (reference sequence). CDR3 sequence (DNA): TGTGCCAGCAGGCTGGGGGGCGGCGGGATCTACAATGAGCAGTTCTTC. Its protein is CASRLGGGGIYNEQFF.

This clone has just one count. The genes are TRBV6-6 and TRBJ2-1; D may be TRBD1 or TRBD2 (6 bases each). The germline V gene has CDR1 MNHNY and CDR2 SVGAGI (reference sequence). CDR3 length: 16 residues. The DNA for the CDR3 is TGTGCTACCAGGTTTCGGGGGCCGTACCCCTACAATGAGCAGTTCTTC. Translation gives CATRFRGPYPYNEQFF.

In its sample, this clone was seen once. This chain joins TRBV7-8 and TRBJ1-5, with D possibly being TRBD1 (6 bases). V was shortened by 3 bases and J by 0 bases, with 15 bases between the two germline ends. The CDR3 sequence is 17 residues long. Germline loops: CDR1 SGHVS, CDR2 FQNEAQ. The CDR3 bases are TGTGCCAGCAGCTTTGGTCAGGACAGCTATAGCAATCAGCCCCAGCATTTT. It yields the protein CASSFGQDSYSNQPQHF.

J is TRBJ2-1 and V is TRBV11-2; 9 nucleotides align to TRBD2. V lost 0 bases, J lost 4 bases, and 13 bases stayed unmatched. The CDR3 consists of 19 residues. Germline lookup yields CDR1 SGHAT and CDR2 FQNNGV. The CDR3 sequence: CASSLDPISTSGIYNEQFF. The CDR3 bases are TGTGCCAGCAGCTTAGACCCCATCTCGACTAGCGGAATATACAATGAGCAGTTCTTC.

The V and J genes are TRBV27 and TRBJ2-7, with no clear D. V lost 6 bases and J 4 bases, leaving 13 bases between the germline ends. CDR3 size: 13 residues. Germline V CDR1 and CDR2: MNHEY, SMNVEV (reference sequence). CDR3 bases: TGTGCCAGCAGACCCATTGAGTCTTACGAGCAGTACTTC. This codes for CASRPIESYEQYF.

This clone has just a few counts. The rearrangement uses TRBV5-1 and TRBJ1-1; D is ambiguous. V lost 0 bases, J lost 0 bases, and 9 bases lay in between. CDR1 and CDR2 (germline): SGHRS, YFSETQ. The CDR3 is 15 amino acids. CDR3 DNA sequence: TGCGCCAGCAGCTTGGCCAGTTTCATGAACACTGAAGCTTTCTTT. Residues: CASSLASFMNTEAFF. Filled out from reference TRBV5-1 and TRBJ1-1, the complete variable domain reads KAGVTQTPRYLIKTRGQQVTLSCSPISGHRSVSWYQQTPGQGLQFLFEYFSETQRNKGNFPGRFSGRQFSNSRSEMNVSTLELGDSALYLCASSLASFMNTEAFFGQGTRLTVV.

The chain employs TRBV4-2 and TRBJ2-5, with 11 nucleotides matching TRBD2. The CDR3 covers 17 residues. With V trimmed by 3 bases and J by 2 bases, 8 bases remained unmatched. Germline V CDR1 and CDR2: LGHNA, YNFKEQ. The CDR3 bases are TGTGCCAGCAGCCACGTTCCGGGACTAGCGGAACAAGAGACCCAGTACTTC. This encodes CASSHVPGLAEQETQYF.

The V gene is TRBV7-2, the J gene TRBJ2-1, with unresolved D. V lost 1 base, J lost 6 bases, and 13 bases lay in between. CDR3 length: 15 amino acids. Germline assignment: CDR1 SGHTA and CDR2 FQGNSA. Here the CDR3 reads CASSLVGLAANEQFF. DNA of the CDR3: TGTGCCAGCAGCTTAGTAGGTCTTGCAGCCAATGAGCAGTTCTTC. The full variable domain, its missing parts supplied by reference TRBV7-2 and TRBJ2-1, is GAGVSQSPSNKVTEKGKDVELRCDPISGHTALYWYRQSLGQGLEFLIYFQGNSAPDKSGLPSDRFSAERTGGSVSTLTIQRTQQEDSAVYLCASSLVGLAANEQFFGPGTRLTVL.

The chain employs TRBV4-1 and TRBJ2-7, with a tentative D call TRBD2 (5 bases). CDR1 and CDR2 (germline): MGHRA, YSYEKL. Deletions cut 0 bases from V and 2 bases from J, with 8 bases between. The CDR3 contains 14 residues. This CDR3 is CASSQEDWTYEQYF. In DNA, the CDR3 is TGCGCCAGCAGCCAAGAGGACTGGACCTACGAGCAGTACTTC.

The J gene is TRBJ2-7, the V gene TRBV7-9, with D unresolved. Germline assignment: CDR1 SEHNR and CDR2 FQNEAQ (reference sequence). V was pared by 4 bases and J by 2 bases, with 9 bases between. The CDR3 has 13 residues. The CDR3 DNA reads TGTGCCAGCAGCTACGTTTCGGCCTACGAGCAGTACTTC. Amino acids: CASSYVSAYEQYF.

The chain links TRBV19 to TRBJ2-7; TRBD2 is a possible D gene (5 bases). Looked up from germline, CDR1 is LNHDA and CDR2 is SQIVND (reference sequence). The CDR3 contains 14 residues. V lost 9 bases and J lost 6, with 21 bases in between. The CDR3 loop reads CASAVRVWFSEQYF. CDR3 bases: TGTGCCAGCGCCGTGAGGGTGTGGTTCTCCGAGCAGTACTTC.

This sequence joins TRBV6-1 and TRBJ1-2, with D unclear. In germline, CDR1 is MNHNS, CDR2 SASEGT. The germline V and J ends were trimmed by 3 bases and 0 bases, with 11 bases remaining between them. The CDR3 is 15 amino acids. The CDR3 loop reads CASSERRVPNYGYTF. The CDR3 DNA reads TGTGCCAGCAGTGAGAGGAGGGTCCCTAACTATGGCTACACCTTC.

This clone appeared a few times. V usage is TRBV6-5 and J usage is TRBJ1-5, with TRBD1 matching 7 bases. This CDR3 has 14 amino acids. With V trimmed by 6 bases and J by 5 bases, 7 bases remained unmatched. The germline V gene encodes CDR1 MNHEY and CDR2 SVGAGI. The chain's CDR3 is CASRGTETHQPQHF. CDR3 DNA sequence: TGTGCCAGCAGAGGGACAGAAACACATCAGCCCCAGCATTTT.

Comments on this clone: Germline and junction disagree at one end, which may indicate a read error. The CDR3 here is CATSGEYNTGELFF. In DNA form, the CDR3 reads TGTGCCACCAGCGGAGAATATAACACCGGGGAGCTGTTTTTT. The chain recombines TRBV15 with TRBJ2-2, with D hard to call. Germline lookup yields CDR1 LNHNV and CDR2 YYDKDF (reference sequence). The CDR3 extends over 14 amino acids. Based on the CDR3 plus reference TRBV15 and TRBJ2-2, the full variable domain is DAMVIQNPRYQVTQFGKPVTLSCSQTLNHNVMYWYQQKSSQAPKLLFHYYDKDFNNEADTPDNFQSRRPNTSFCFLDIRSPGLGDTAMYLCATSGEYNTGELFFGEGSRLTVL.

V usage is TRBV6-1 and J usage is TRBJ1-5; no clear D gene. CDR1 and CDR2 from the germline V gene are MNHNS and SASEGT. The CDR3 spans 15 residues. Trimming took off 6 bases at V and 1 base at J, with 13 bases between the two ends. The CDR3, as DNA: TGTGCCAGCAGGGGGATGATGTGGAGCAATCAGCCCCAGCATTTT. This gives the protein CASRGMMWSNQPQHF.

The chain uses TRBV9 and TRBJ2-5; D unclear. The CDR3 length is 14 residues. Per the germline V gene, CDR1 is SGDLS and CDR2 is YYNGEE. V was pared by 0 bases and J by 4 bases, with 10 bases between. Written as DNA, the CDR3 is TGTGCCAGCAGCGTAGTAGGTAGAGGAGAGACCCAGTACTTC. It yields the protein CASSVVGRGETQYF.

The chain's CDR3 is CASTNRPLIDEQFF. DNA of the CDR3: TGCGCCAGCACGAACAGGCCCCTTATTGATGAGCAGTTCTTC. The J gene is TRBJ2-1, the V gene TRBV10-2, with D tentatively TRBD1 (5 bases). Trimming took 7 bases from V and 8 from J, leaving 18 bases between them. Germline CDR1 is WSHSY and CDR2 is SAAADI. The CDR3 is 14 residues long.

Points on this clone: The identical CDR3 is also encoded by other nucleotide sequences in the sample. The genes are TRBV6-5 and TRBJ2-2; 7 nucleotides agree with TRBD1. J lost 2 bases, V lost 8 bases, and 5 bases had no gene match. The V gene's germline CDR1 is MNHEY and CDR2 SVGAGI. CDR3 length: 14 amino acids. CDR3 sequence reads: CASSRTGNTGELFF. The CDR3 nucleotides are TGTGCCAGCTCTCGGACAGGAAACACCGGGGAGCTGTTTTTT.